The present entry profiles one T cell receptor (beta chain) with its context. The data are from a study of PD-L1 blockade in urothelial cancer. Study-wide background: Study patients had been treated with 0 to 3 previous chemotherapy regimens. When blood samples were assessed, the median T cell count was around 140,000.

There are 16 residues in the CDR3. Germline V gene data show CDR1 as LNHDA and CDR2 as SQIVND (reference sequence). V dropped 6 bases and J dropped 9 bases, with 21 bases sitting between them. Time point defined: pretreatment peripheral blood. Clones were read by immunoSEQ multiplex PCR, and TCRdb kept only the in-frame ones, dropping some. The table records 45,000 to 60,000 clones, approximately 83% of them present only once. Source: PBMCs, taken around atezolizumab (anti-PD-L1) treatment. The TCR originated in a man in his 70s with urothelial cancer. J is TRBJ2-6 and V is TRBV19; maybe TRBD1 (6 bases). CDR3 DNA sequence: TGTGCCAGTAGCCTCGAGCCAGGGGCCAGCCTCAACGTCCTGACTTTC. As protein: CASSLEPGASLNVLTF.